These 30 T cell receptor beta chains originate from one sample sequenced in a study of CD8+ T cells in alopecia areata. TCR sequencing used cDNA made by reverse transcription of extracted RNA. TCRdb's copy holds only in-frame clones and misses some; the assay was immunoSEQ multiplex PCR. The sample holds 150,000 or so clones, around 57% seen once. Sequenced sample: CD4+ T cells sorted from blood. The receptors come from a human donor in good health.

This clone turned up a few times. This chain joins TRBV7-9 and TRBJ2-4; no clear D. This CDR3 is built from 15 residues. V was trimmed by 1 base and J by 8 bases, leaving 15 bases between them. CDR1 and CDR2 (germline): SEHNR, FQNEAQ (reference sequence). CDR3: CASSLVAGLDDIQYF. The CDR3 DNA follows: TGTGCCAGCAGCTTAGTAGCCGGCTTGGATGACATTCAGTACTTC.

This clone was detected a few times. The chain joins TRBV25-1 to TRBJ2-7; D unclear. Trimming left V 5 bases short and J 6 bases short, with 5 bases between. Germline CDR1 reads MGHDK; CDR2 reads SYGVNS. CDR3 size: 10 residues. CDR3 sequence: CASSYCEQYF. DNA of the CDR3: TGTGCCAGCAGTTACTGCGAGCAGTACTTC.

This clone was counted a few times. The chain couples TRBV23-1 to TRBJ2-6; 9 nucleotides line up with TRBD1. TRBV23-1 is marked as an open reading frame, function uncertain. V lost 3 bases and J lost 0; bases outside the gene matches: 6. There are 18 residues in the CDR3. Here the CDR3 reads CASSHAGTGSSGANVLTF. CDR3 DNA: TGCGCCAGCAGTCACGCCGGGACAGGGAGCTCTGGGGCCAACGTCCTGACTTTC.

This clone has a handful of counts. The V and J genes are TRBV7-9 and TRBJ2-6; the match to TRBD1 covers 10 bases. The V segment lost 6 bases and the J segment 0 bases; nucleotides outside the gene matches: 5. In germline, CDR1 is SEHNR, CDR2 FQNEAQ (reference sequence). The length of the CDR3 is 17 residues. DNA for the CDR3: TGTGCCAGCAGTAGGGACAGGGGTAGCTCTGGGGCCAACGTCCTGACTTTC. Its protein is CASSRDRGSSGANVLTF.

The chain couples TRBV4-1 to TRBJ1-1; possibly TRBD1 for D (6 bases). The CDR3 consists of 13 residues. Trimming removed 4 bases from V and 4 bases from J, with 10 bases in between. Germline CDR1 is MGHRA and CDR2 is YSYEKL. In DNA form, the CDR3 reads TGCGCCAGCAGCCGGGGGGCTTCCACTGAAGCTTTCTTT. This codes for CASSRGASTEAFF.

The chain uses TRBV7-9 and TRBJ2-1; TRBD1 aligns across 7 bases. CDR1 is SEHNR, CDR2 FQNEAQ, per germline (reference sequence). Trimming took 1 base from V and 6 from J; bases not matched to a gene: 6. This CDR3 is built from 15 residues. CDR3 bases: TGTGCCAGCAGCTTAGGGGACAGTAGGCTCAATGAGCAGTTCTTC. Translated: CASSLGDSRLNEQFF.

This chain connects TRBV5-6 to TRBJ1-1; D not certain. Germline CDR1 and CDR2: SGHDT and YYEEEE. The CDR3 is 14 residues long. Deletions cut 4 bases from V and 1 base from J, with 11 bases between. CDR3 coding DNA: TGTGCCAGCAGCGGAAGGACGGGGAACACTGAAGCTTTCTTT. This translates into CASSGRTGNTEAFF. The full variable domain, with the rest looked up from reference TRBV5-6 and TRBJ1-1, is DAGVTQSPTHLIKTRGQQVTLRCSPKSGHDTVSWYQQALGQGPQFIFQYYEEEERQRGNFPDRFSGHQFPNYSSELNVNALLLGDSALYLCASSGRTGNTEAFFGQGTRLTVV.

V gene TRBV29-1 combines with J gene TRBJ2-7, with D perhaps being TRBD1 or TRBD2 (5 bases each). The CDR3 runs 11 residues. Trimming stripped 7 bases from V and 3 bases from J, with 10 bases between. Germline CDR1 is SQVTM and CDR2 is ANQGSEA. The CDR3 loop reads CSARGGYEQYF. CDR3 DNA: TGCAGCGCCCGTGGGGGCTACGAGCAGTACTTC.

This chain joins TRBV27 and TRBJ2-7; D is uncertain. Per germline, CDR1 MNHEY and CDR2 SMNVEV (reference sequence). The CDR3 extends over 10 amino acids. Trimming shortened V by 7 bases and J by 7 bases, and 8 bases separated the two germline ends. The CDR3 is CASKRREQYF. In DNA form, the CDR3 reads TGTGCCAGCAAGAGACGGGAGCAGTACTTC.

V usage is TRBV5-8 and J usage is TRBJ2-7; D is perhaps TRBD1 (6 bases). V dropped 4 bases and J dropped 6 bases, with 11 bases sitting between them. CDR3 length: 12 amino acids. Germline assignment: CDR1 SGHTS and CDR2 YDEGEE. Here the CDR3 DNA reads TGTGCCAGCAGCACTTACAGGGTCGAGCAGTACTTC. Translating it yields CASSTYRVEQYF.

The J gene is TRBJ1-1, the V gene TRBV30; TRBD1 is a possible D gene (6 bases). The germline CDR1 and CDR2 sequences are GTSNPN and SVGIG (reference sequence). Trimming left V 4 bases short and J 11 bases short, with 20 bases between. This CDR3 has 13 residues. CDR3 protein: CAWTFGTSGSAFF. DNA of the CDR3: TGTGCCTGGACCTTTGGGACATCGGGATCGGCTTTCTTT.

This chain connects TRBV30 to TRBJ2-5; 7 nucleotides match TRBD2. Looked up from germline, CDR1 is GTSNPN and CDR2 is SVGIG (reference sequence). Germline trimming cut 4 bases from V and 1 base from J; bases unmatched to any gene: 0. This CDR3 comprises 12 residues. The CDR3 DNA sequence: TGTGCCTGGACTAGCGGCCAAGAGACCCAGTACTTC. Translated: CAWTSGQETQYF.

This chain links TRBV7-9 with TRBJ2-1, with D uncertain. The CDR3 sequence is 15 residues long. Trimming left V 5 bases short and J 4 bases short, with 15 bases between. In germline, CDR1 is SEHNR, CDR2 FQNEAQ (reference sequence). The CDR3 DNA reads TGTGCCAGCAGCCCTGGGGTCAGGAATTACAATGAGCAGTTCTTC. Translation: CASSPGVRNYNEQFF.

The rearrangement uses TRBV29-1 and TRBJ1-2, with 7 bases fitting TRBD1. This CDR3 has 12 amino acids. CDR1 SQVTM and CDR2 ANQGSEA come from the germline V gene. V shed 6 bases, J shed 5 bases, and the junction held 6 bases outside the gene matches. CDR3 coding DNA: TGCAGCGTGGGAGGGGGCCCGTATGGCTACACCTTC. Residues: CSVGGGPYGYTF.

The chain carries TRBV4-1 and TRBJ2-5; 8 bases are shared with TRBD1. This CDR3 has 16 residues. Losses at the gene ends were 4 bases for V and 5 bases for J; bases not matched to a gene: 12. Germline-derived CDR1 and CDR2 are MGHRA and YSYEKL. CDR3 DNA sequence: TGCGCCAGCAGCCGCCCGGGACAGGCCTCTCAGGAGACCCAGTACTTC. Protein: CASSRPGQASQETQYF.

This clone appeared a few times. V is TRBV29-1 and J is TRBJ2-3; D possibly corresponds to TRBD2 (6 bases). The CDR3 is made up of 13 amino acids. CDR1 is SQVTM and CDR2 is ANQGSEA in the germline V gene. V lost 6 bases to trimming and J lost 6 bases, with 16 bases between them. The DNA for the CDR3 is TGCAGCGTCAGAAGGAGGGCGGGGGATACGCAGTATTTT. Protein: CSVRRRAGDTQYF.

This clone appeared a few times. The rearrangement uses TRBV7-2 and TRBJ2-1; D may be TRBD2 (5 bases). CDR3 length: 12 amino acids. V lost 5 bases, J lost 4 bases, and 6 bases lay in between. CDR1 is SGHTA, CDR2 FQGNSA, per germline. The CDR3 spells CASSRLYNEQFF. CDR3 nucleotide sequence: TGTGCCAGCAGCCGACTATACAATGAGCAGTTCTTC.

The table lists this clone with a few counts. One base separates it from a far larger clone, so it is likely a read error. The V and J genes are TRBV28 and TRBJ1-1; D gene unclear. This CDR3 is built from 13 residues. V dropped 3 bases and J dropped 1 base, with 6 bases sitting between them. Looked up from germline, CDR1 is MDHEN and CDR2 is SYDVKM. The DNA for the CDR3 is TGTGCCAGCAGTTTGTTACAGAACACTGAAGCTTTCTTT. This encodes CASSLLQNTEAFF.

This clone was recorded only once. The rearrangement uses TRBV6-5 and TRBJ2-1, with D perhaps matching TRBD2 (5 bases). Germline V gene sequence: CDR1 MNHEY, CDR2 SVGAGI. The CDR3 runs to 16 residues. V was pared by 0 bases and J by 3 bases, with 12 bases between. CDR3 coding DNA: TGTGCCAGCAGTTACTCGATGCCGGGAAGCTACAATGAGCAGTTCTTC. Translating it yields CASSYSMPGSYNEQFF.

The chain uses TRBV6-5 and TRBJ1-5; TRBD1 is a possible D gene (6 bases). This CDR3 comprises 13 residues. V shed 5 bases and J shed 4 bases, with 9 bases lying between them. Germline V gene lookup returns CDR1 MNHEY and CDR2 SVGAGI. The CDR3 bases are TGTGCCAGCAGTGGGACACCGAATCAGCCCCAGCATTTT. It codes for CASSGTPNQPQHF.

This chain links TRBV9 with TRBJ2-7; 8 positions agree with TRBD2. CDR1 SGDLS and CDR2 YYNGEE come from the germline V gene. Trimming cost V 3 bases and J 6 bases; bases outside gene matches: 11. CDR3 size: 15 residues. This CDR3 reads CASSGGFGRAGEQYF. The CDR3 nucleotides are TGTGCCAGCAGCGGAGGTTTCGGGAGGGCCGGCGAGCAGTACTTC.

This CDR3 is CSVTRAKEETQYF. CDR3 nucleotides: TGCAGCGTTACGAGGGCCAAGGAGGAGACCCAGTACTTC. The chain uses TRBV29-1 and TRBJ2-5, with D perhaps TRBD2 (5 bases). CDR3 length equals 13 residues. The V gene lost 5 bases and the J gene lost 5 bases, with 15 bases spanning the gap. CDR1 is SQVTM and CDR2 is ANQGSEA in the germline V gene.

The V gene is TRBV29-1, the J gene TRBJ2-3; possibly TRBD1 for D (6 bases). Looked up from germline, CDR1 is SQVTM and CDR2 is ANQGSEA. The CDR3 totals 11 residues. V was cut by 8 bases and J by 8 bases, with 14 bases left in between. The CDR3 DNA is TGCAGCCCTGGTTGGGGGCGTACGCAGTATTTT. It specifies CSPGWGRTQYF.

The chain uses TRBV2 and TRBJ1-5; D not certain. Trimming took 8 bases from V and 1 from J, leaving 9 bases between them. The germline CDR1 and CDR2 sequences are SNHLY and FYNNEI. The CDR3 is 13 residues long. CDR3: CASEDGSNQPQHF. The DNA for the CDR3 is TGTGCCAGCGAGGACGGAAGCAATCAGCCCCAGCATTTT.

The chain combines TRBV5-6 with TRBJ1-2, with D hard to call. V lost 6 bases and J lost 4, with 13 bases in between. CDR3 length: 13 residues. Germline CDR1 and CDR2: SGHDT and YYEEEE. The CDR3 reads CASNRQPSYGYTF. In DNA, the CDR3 is TGTGCCAGCAACCGTCAACCGAGCTATGGCTACACCTTC. Supplemented by reference TRBV5-6 and TRBJ1-2, the full variable domain reads DAGVTQSPTHLIKTRGQQVTLRCSPKSGHDTVSWYQQALGQGPQFIFQYYEEEERQRGNFPDRFSGHQFPNYSSELNVNALLLGDSALYLCASNRQPSYGYTFGSGTRLTVV.

The chain links TRBV6-6 to TRBJ2-3; possible D gene TRBD2, 6 bases. This CDR3 is 14 amino acids long. The V gene's germline CDR1 is MNHNY and CDR2 SVGAGI (reference sequence). The V gene lost 6 bases and the J gene lost 0 bases, with 10 bases spanning the gap. The CDR3 DNA sequence: TGTGCCAGCAGGGGGAGCGGGAGCACAGATACGCAGTATTTT. Translated: CASRGSGSTDTQYF.

The chain recombines TRBV28 with TRBJ1-4, with D possibly matching TRBD1 (6 bases). This CDR3 comprises 16 residues. Germline V CDR1 and CDR2: MDHEN, SYDVKM. The V end was cut by 5 bases, the J end by 8 bases, with 21 bases between. The CDR3 DNA sequence: TGTGCCAGCAGTGCCCCAAGGGGGGGTGTCAGGGAAAAACTGTTTTTT. This sequence encodes CASSAPRGGVREKLFF.

The chain carries TRBV15 and TRBJ1-5; possibly TRBD1 for D (5 bases). V gave up 6 bases and J gave up 1 base, with 13 bases separating them. The CDR3 spans 15 residues. The germline CDR1 and CDR2 sequences are LNHNV and YYDKDF (reference sequence). In DNA, the CDR3 is TGTGCCACCAGTTTCCAGGGCGGCAGCAATCAGCCCCAGCATTTT. This encodes CATSFQGGSNQPQHF.

The J gene is TRBJ2-5, the V gene TRBV4-2, with 11 bases fitting TRBD2. The CDR3 is 17 amino acids. The V gene's germline CDR1 is LGHNA and CDR2 YNFKEQ. V was clipped by 0 bases and J by 3 bases; unmatched bases: 6. Here the CDR3 reads CASSQEGGTSGEETQYF. CDR3 sequence (DNA): TGTGCCAGCAGCCAAGAGGGGGGGACTAGCGGCGAAGAGACCCAGTACTTC.

V is TRBV2 and J is TRBJ2-7; TRBD2 matches 11 bases. V gave up 6 bases and J gave up 2 bases; unmatched junction bases: 12. Germline CDR1 is SNHLY and CDR2 is FYNNEI. The CDR3 covers 17 residues. The CDR3 nucleotides are TGTGCCAGCAGAAGATATGGGACTAGCGGTCCGACCTACGAGCAGTACTTC. This translates into CASRRYGTSGPTYEQYF.